Only a few counts were recorded for the clone carrying this TCR beta chain. The record originates from a study of response to subunit inactivated influenza vaccine. TCRdb re-derived calls from the RT-PCR reads in MiXCR, one entry per CDR3 protein. This table has some 850,000 distinct CDR3 sequences, about a fifth appearing once. The V and J ends lost 7 bases and 4 bases, in that order; junction bases with no gene match: 12. Germline CDR1 reads ENHRY; CDR2 reads SYGVKD. The CDR3 is 16 amino acids. This clonotype was obtained from a man between 50 and 59 years old who received an inactivated influenza vaccine. The source was PBMCs from blood, collected 5 to 6 days after vaccination. This rearrangement joins TRBV10-3 to TRBJ1-4; 7 nucleotides align to TRBD1. Here the CDR3 DNA reads TGTGCCATCAAGGAAGGCAGGGGGAGCCTTAATGAAAAACTGTTTTTT. It specifies CAIKEGRGSLNEKLFF.